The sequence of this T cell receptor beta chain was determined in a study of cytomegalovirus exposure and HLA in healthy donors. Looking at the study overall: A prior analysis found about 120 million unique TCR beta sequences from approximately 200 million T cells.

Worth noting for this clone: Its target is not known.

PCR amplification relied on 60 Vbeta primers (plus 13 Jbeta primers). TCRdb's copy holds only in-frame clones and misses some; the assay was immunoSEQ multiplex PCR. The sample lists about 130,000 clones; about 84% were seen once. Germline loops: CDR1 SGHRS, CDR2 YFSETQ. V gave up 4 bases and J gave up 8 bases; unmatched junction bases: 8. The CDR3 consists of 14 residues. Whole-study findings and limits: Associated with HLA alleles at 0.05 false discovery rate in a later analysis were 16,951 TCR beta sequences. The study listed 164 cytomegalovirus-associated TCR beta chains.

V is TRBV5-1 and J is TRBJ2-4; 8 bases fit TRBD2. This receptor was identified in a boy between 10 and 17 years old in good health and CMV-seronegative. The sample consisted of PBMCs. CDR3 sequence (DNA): TGCGCCAGCAGCGGGGGACTAGTATCCGACATTCAGTACTTC. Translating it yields CASSGGLVSDIQYF.